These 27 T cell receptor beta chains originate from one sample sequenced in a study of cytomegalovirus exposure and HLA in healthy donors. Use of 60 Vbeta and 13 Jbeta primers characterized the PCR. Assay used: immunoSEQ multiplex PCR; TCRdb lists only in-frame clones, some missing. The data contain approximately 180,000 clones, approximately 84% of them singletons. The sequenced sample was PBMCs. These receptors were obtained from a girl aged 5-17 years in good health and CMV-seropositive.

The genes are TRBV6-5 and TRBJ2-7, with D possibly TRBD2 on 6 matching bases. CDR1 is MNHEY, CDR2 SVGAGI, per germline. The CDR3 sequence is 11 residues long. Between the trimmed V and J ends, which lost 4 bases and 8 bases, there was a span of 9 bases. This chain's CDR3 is CASSSTSKQYF. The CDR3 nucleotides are TGTGCCAGCAGTTCTACTAGCAAGCAGTACTTC.

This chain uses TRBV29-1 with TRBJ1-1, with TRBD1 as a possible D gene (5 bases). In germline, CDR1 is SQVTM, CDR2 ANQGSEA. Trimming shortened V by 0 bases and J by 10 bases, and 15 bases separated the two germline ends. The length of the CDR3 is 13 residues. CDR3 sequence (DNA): TGCAGCGTTGAAGATCGAGCAGGGTGGGGAGCTTTCTTT. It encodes CSVEDRAGWGAFF.

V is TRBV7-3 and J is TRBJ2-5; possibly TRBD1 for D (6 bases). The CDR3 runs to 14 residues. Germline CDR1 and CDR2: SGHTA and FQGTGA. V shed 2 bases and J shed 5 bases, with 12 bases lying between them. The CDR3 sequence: CASSLSGVPETQYF. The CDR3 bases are TGTGCCAGCAGCTTATCAGGGGTTCCGGAGACCCAGTACTTC.

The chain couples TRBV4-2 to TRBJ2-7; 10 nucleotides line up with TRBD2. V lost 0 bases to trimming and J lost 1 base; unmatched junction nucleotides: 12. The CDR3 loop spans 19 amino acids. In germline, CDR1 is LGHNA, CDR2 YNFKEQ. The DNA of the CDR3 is TGTGCCAGCAGCCAAGATAGCCCCCGAAGTAGCGGGGGGTCCTACGAGCAGTACTTC. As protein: CASSQDSPRSSGGSYEQYF.

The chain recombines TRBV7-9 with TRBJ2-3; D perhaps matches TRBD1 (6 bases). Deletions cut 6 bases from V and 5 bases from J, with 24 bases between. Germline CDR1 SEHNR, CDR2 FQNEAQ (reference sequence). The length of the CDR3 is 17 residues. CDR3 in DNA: TGTGCCAGCAGTCCACTAGGAGGCAGGGGCAAAAGAGATACGCAGTATTTT. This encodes CASSPLGGRGKRDTQYF.

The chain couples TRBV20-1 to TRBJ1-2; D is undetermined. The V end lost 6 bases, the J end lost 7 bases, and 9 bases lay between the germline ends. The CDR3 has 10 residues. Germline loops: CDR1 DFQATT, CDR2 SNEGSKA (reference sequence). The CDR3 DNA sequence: TGCAGTGCCCTAAGCCCTGGCTACACCTTC. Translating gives CSALSPGYTF.

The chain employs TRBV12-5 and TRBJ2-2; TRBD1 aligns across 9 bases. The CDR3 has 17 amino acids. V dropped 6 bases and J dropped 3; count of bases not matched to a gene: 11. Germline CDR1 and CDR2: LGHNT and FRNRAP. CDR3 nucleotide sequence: TGTGCTAGTGGGAATGAACGCGGGACAGGGTACACCGGGGAGCTGTTTTTT. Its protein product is CASGNERGTGYTGELFF.

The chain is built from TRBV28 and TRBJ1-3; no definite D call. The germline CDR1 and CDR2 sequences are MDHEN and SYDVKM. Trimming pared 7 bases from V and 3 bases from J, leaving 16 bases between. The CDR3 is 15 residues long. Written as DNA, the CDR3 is TGTGCCAGCACTGCAGCTATGGGAGTTGGAAACACCATATATTTT. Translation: CASTAAMGVGNTIYF.

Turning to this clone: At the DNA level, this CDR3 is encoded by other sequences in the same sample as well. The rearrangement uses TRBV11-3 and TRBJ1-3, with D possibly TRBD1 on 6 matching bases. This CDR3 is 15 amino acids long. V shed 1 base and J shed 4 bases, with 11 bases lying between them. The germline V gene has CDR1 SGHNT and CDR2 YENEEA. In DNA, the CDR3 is TGTGCCAGCAGCTTAGGTCAGGGGAGCGGAAACACCATATATTTT. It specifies CASSLGQGSGNTIYF.

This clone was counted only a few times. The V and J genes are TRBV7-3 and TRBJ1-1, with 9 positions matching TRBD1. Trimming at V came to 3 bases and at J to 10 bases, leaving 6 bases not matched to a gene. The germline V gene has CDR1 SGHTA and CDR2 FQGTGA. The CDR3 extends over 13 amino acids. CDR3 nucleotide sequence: TGTGCCAGCAGCTTTCTACAGGGGGCCGCAGCTTTCTTT. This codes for CASSFLQGAAAFF.

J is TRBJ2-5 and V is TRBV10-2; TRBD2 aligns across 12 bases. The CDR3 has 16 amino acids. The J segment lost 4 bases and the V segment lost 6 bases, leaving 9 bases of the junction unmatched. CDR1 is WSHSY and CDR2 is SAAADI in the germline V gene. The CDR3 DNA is TGCGCCAGCAGGGATCCTAGCGGGGGGGCCGTAGAGACCCAGTACTTC. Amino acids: CASRDPSGGAVETQYF.

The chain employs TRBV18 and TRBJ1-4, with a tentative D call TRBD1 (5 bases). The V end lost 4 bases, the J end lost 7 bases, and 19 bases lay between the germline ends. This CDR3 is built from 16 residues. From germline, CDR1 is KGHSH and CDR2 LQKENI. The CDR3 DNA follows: TGTGCCAGCTCACGGGAGGAGGGGACCGAGGGTGAAAAACTGTTTTTT. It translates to CASSREEGTEGEKLFF.

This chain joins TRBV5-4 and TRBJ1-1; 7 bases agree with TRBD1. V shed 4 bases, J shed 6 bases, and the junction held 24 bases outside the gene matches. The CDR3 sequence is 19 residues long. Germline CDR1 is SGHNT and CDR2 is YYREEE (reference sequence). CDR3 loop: CASSHSRYGPEQGISEAFF. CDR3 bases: TGTGCCAGCAGCCATTCTCGTTACGGTCCGGAACAGGGGATATCTGAAGCTTTCTTT.

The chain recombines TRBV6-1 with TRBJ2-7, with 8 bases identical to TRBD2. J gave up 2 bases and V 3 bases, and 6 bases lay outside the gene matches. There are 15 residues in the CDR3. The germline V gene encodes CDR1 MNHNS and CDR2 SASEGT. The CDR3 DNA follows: TGTGCCAGCAGTGAGGAGGCGGGGGGACCCTACGAGCAGTACTTC. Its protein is CASSEEAGGPYEQYF.

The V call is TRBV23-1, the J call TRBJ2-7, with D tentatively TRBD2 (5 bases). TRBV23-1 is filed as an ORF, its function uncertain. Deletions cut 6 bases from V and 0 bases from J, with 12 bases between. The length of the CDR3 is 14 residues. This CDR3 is CASSLKRYSYEQYF. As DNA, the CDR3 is TGCGCCAGCAGCTTAAAGCGGTACTCCTACGAGCAGTACTTC.

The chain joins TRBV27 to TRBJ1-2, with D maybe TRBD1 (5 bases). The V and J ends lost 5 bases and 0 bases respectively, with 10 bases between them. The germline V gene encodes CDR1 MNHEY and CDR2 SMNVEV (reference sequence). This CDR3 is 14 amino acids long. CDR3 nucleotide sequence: TGTGCCAGCAGTCCGACAGAAGCTAACTATGGCTACACCTTC. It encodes CASSPTEANYGYTF.

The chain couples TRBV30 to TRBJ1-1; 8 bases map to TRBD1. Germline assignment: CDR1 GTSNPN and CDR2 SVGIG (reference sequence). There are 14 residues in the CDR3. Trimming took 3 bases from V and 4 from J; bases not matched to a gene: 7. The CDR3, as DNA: TGTGCCTGGAGAATTACGACAGGGGCCACTGAAGCTTTCTTT. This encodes CAWRITTGATEAFF.

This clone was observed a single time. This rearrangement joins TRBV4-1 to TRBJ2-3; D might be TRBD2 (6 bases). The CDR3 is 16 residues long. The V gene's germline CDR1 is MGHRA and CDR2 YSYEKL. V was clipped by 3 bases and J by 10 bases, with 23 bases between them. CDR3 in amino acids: CASSQGGFSGGLAQYF. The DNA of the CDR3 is TGCGCCAGCAGCCAGGGCGGGTTTTCCGGGGGATTGGCGCAGTATTTT.

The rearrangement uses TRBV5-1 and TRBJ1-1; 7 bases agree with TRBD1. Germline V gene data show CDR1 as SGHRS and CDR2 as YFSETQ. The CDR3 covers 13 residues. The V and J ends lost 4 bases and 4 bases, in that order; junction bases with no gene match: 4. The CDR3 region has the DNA TGCGCCAGCAGCACGGGACAGAGCACTGAAGCTTTCTTT. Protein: CASSTGQSTEAFF.

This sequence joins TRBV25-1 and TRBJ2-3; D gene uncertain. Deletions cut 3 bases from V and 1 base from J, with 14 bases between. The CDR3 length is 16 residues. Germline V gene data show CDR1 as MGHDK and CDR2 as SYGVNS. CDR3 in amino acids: CASSEPHLVGTDTQYF. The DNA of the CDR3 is TGTGCCAGCAGTGAGCCTCACCTGGTAGGCACAGATACGCAGTATTTT.

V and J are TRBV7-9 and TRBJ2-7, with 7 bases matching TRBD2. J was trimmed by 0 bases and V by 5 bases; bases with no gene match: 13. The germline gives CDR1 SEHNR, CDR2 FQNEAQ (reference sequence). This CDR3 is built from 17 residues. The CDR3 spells CASSRPKAGSNSYEQYF. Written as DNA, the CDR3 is TGTGCCAGCAGCCGCCCAAAAGCGGGGAGTAACTCCTACGAGCAGTACTTC.

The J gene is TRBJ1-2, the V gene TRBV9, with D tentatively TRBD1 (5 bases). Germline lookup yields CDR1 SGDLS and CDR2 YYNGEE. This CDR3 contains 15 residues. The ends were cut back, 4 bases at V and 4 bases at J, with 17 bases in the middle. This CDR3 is CASSTSRGPAYGYTF. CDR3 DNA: TGTGCCAGCAGCACCTCTAGGGGCCCAGCCTATGGCTACACCTTC.

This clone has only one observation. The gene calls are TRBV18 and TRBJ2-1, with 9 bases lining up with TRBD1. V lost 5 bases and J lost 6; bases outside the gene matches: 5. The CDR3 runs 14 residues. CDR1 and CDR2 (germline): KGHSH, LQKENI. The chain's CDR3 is CASSATGGGNEQFF. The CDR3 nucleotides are TGTGCCAGCTCAGCGACAGGGGGTGGCAATGAGCAGTTCTTC.

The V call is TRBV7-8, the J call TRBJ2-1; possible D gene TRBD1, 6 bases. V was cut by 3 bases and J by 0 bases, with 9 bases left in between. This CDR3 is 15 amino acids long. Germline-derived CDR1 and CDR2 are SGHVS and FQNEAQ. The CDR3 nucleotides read TGTGCCAGCAGCTTCCAGGGGAGCTCCTACAATGAGCAGTTCTTC. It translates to CASSFQGSSYNEQFF.

CDR3: CASSPGISTYEQYF. CDR3 sequence (DNA): TGTGCCAGCAGCCCCGGTATTAGCACCTACGAGCAGTACTTC. The rearrangement links TRBV7-9 to TRBJ2-7; D unclear. The CDR3 loop spans 14 amino acids. The germline V gene has CDR1 SEHNR and CDR2 FQNEAQ (reference sequence). V was trimmed by 5 bases and J by 2 bases, leaving 13 bases between them.

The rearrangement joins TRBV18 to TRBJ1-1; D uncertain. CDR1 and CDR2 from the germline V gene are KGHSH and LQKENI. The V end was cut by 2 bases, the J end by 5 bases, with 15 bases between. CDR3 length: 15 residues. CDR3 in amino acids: CASSPEVEGKTEAFF. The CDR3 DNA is TGTGCCAGCTCACCAGAAGTAGAGGGTAAGACTGAAGCTTTCTTT.

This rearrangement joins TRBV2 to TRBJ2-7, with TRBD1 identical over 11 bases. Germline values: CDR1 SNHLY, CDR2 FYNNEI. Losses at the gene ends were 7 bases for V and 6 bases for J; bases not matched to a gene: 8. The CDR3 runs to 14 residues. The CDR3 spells CASNRDRGIPEQYF. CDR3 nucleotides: TGTGCCAGCAACCGGGACAGGGGGATTCCCGAGCAGTACTTC.